The sequence of this T cell receptor (beta chain) was determined in a study of prognosis after radiotherapy for stage I lung cancer. Looking at the study overall: Among the patients, 6 or 7 had squamous cell carcinoma and eleven to twelve had adenocarcinoma. Progression was not significant in roughly 16 patients, whereas several developed distant metastases (median roughly seven months) after radiotherapy. General study points: In the expanded TCR clones, tumor specificity was not determined. Post-treatment Shannon entropy following stereotactic body radiation therapy was lower among patients who developed distant metastases.

Two-round multiplex PCR amplified TCR beta CDR3 from genomic DNA. First-round PCR amplification was performed with primers specific to each TRBV and TRBJ gene. MiXCR, applied by TCRdb to the multiplex PCR reads, yields one record per CDR3 protein. There are roughly 30,000 distinct CDR3 sequences in the sample; roughly 40% occur only once, and less than 40% lies in the top ten. This clonotype was recorded many times. Its cognate antigen is unknown. Sequencing was performed on PBMCs, taken before or after stereotactic body radiation therapy (not recorded which). This receptor was identified in a donor over 45 with non-small cell lung cancer.

In DNA, the CDR3 is TGCAGTGCTAGTATGGACAGTAACAATGAGCAGTTCTTC. Residues: CSASMDSNNEQFF. The J gene is TRBJ2-1, the V gene TRBV20-1; perhaps TRBD1 as D (6 bases). Germline CDR1 is DFQATT and CDR2 is SNEGSKA (reference sequence). V was trimmed by 3 bases and J by 5 bases, leaving 11 bases between them. This CDR3 has 13 residues.